This T cell receptor (beta chain) was sequenced during a study of blood T cell repertoires in COVID-19. For the study at large: Sites in the United States, Italy and Spain provided acute and convalescent COVID-19 samples. The analysed material was cDNA or gDNA that came from T cells, B-cell-depleted T cells, or PBMCs.

Under the authors' procedure: Reference gene primer amplification gave estimated nucleated cell counts. The repertoire was sequenced with immunoSEQ multiplex PCR; TCRdb's copy has only in-frame clones and lacks some. V, J and clone size were drawn from that table, and D and trimming were deduced from the DNA. The sample lists approximately 140,000 clones, 87% occurring once. Deletions cut 0 bases from V and 3 bases from J, with 13 bases between. This CDR3 region has 15 residues. The germline V gene has CDR1 SGHRS and CDR2 YFSETQ. Source material: peripheral blood. The sequence derives from an older man with acute or convalescent COVID-19. The chain has TRBV5-1 and TRBJ2-7, with D possibly TRBD2 on 6 matching bases. The DNA for the CDR3 is TGCGCCAGCAGCTTGGAAGGGGCGGACTACTACGAGCAGTACTTC. Its protein is CASSLEGADYYEQYF.